This T cell receptor (beta chain) was retrieved from a study of shared clonotypes between healthy human individuals. Findings of the study overall: The represented genetic and exposure-history diversity was limited by the small number of donors. Incomplete sequencing of sorted subsets was indicated by rarefaction despite large depth.

The assay was immunoSEQ multiplex PCR, and TCRdb's table has in-frame clones only and misses some. The sample yields some 680,000 clones, more than 70% seen once. As to this clone: Antigen unknown.

Germline CDR1 MDHEN, CDR2 SYDVKM. V shed 3 bases and J shed 7 bases, with 13 bases lying between them. CDR3 length: 14 residues. V is TRBV28 and J is TRBJ1-5; D remains ambiguous. The sequencing input was memory CD4+ T cells sorted from blood. Subset meaning: CD45RA-negative fraction. This TCR was recovered from a woman in her 30s in good health. The CDR3 loop reads CASSLDRTLQPQHF. In nucleotides, the CDR3 is TGTGCCAGCAGTTTGGACCGAACCCTGCAGCCCCAGCATTTT. Filled out from reference TRBV28 and TRBJ1-5, the complete variable domain reads DVKVTQSSRYLVKRTGEKVFLECVQDMDHENMFWYRQDPGLGLRLIYFSYDVKMKEKGDIPEGYSVSREKKERFSLILESASTNQTSMYLCASSLDRTLQPQHFGDGTRLSIL.